A single sample is the source of the 21 T cell receptor beta chains below, sequenced in a study of T cells in Graves' hyperthyroidism and ophthalmopathy. TCR beta CDR3 regions were amplified from RNA. An initial round of RT-PCR targeting the TCR CDR3 relied on the HTBI primer set. Each CDR3 protein is one row after TCRdb ran MiXCR on the multiplex PCR reads. Among around 380,000 distinct CDR3 sequences listed, roughly 13% were seen once. Sequenced sample: blood. These receptors all stem from a man aged 30 to 39 with Graves' hyperthyroidism that later progressed to Graves' ophthalmopathy.

This clonotype was detected many times. V gene TRBV20-1 combines with J gene TRBJ2-7; 9 nucleotides align to TRBD1. V trimming: 4 bases; J trimming: 3 bases; junction bases outside the gene matches: 7. The CDR3 has 14 residues. From germline, CDR1 is DFQATT and CDR2 SNEGSKA (reference sequence). This chain's CDR3 is CSANSDRGLYEQYF. CDR3 sequence (DNA): TGCAGTGCTAATTCGGACAGGGGACTCTACGAGCAGTACTTC.

There are a few counts of this clonotype. The chain employs TRBV6-5 and TRBJ2-7, with D perhaps TRBD1 (6 bases). Germline values: CDR1 MNHEY, CDR2 SVGAGI. Trimming cost V 0 bases and J 2 bases, with 8 bases left between them. The CDR3 loop spans 14 amino acids. Written as DNA, the CDR3 is TGTGCCAGCAGTTACTCGTCAGGGGCCTACGAGCAGTACTTC. It codes for CASSYSSGAYEQYF.

This chain connects TRBV4-1 to TRBJ1-1; D is possibly TRBD1 (5 bases). The length of the CDR3 is 18 residues. V lost 1 base and J lost 1, with 19 bases in between. Per germline, CDR1 MGHRA and CDR2 YSYEKL. DNA for the CDR3: TGCGCCAGCAGCCAAGGAGGCCGCGGCGGGGGTTCGAACACTGAAGCTTTCTTT. As protein: CASSQGGRGGGSNTEAFF.

This clonotype was seen at least ten times. The V call is TRBV20-1, the J call TRBJ1-5, with D possibly being TRBD1 (6 bases). V was shortened by 2 bases and J by 7 bases, with 18 bases between the two germline ends. The CDR3 loop spans 15 amino acids. Germline assignment: CDR1 DFQATT and CDR2 SNEGSKA (reference sequence). The CDR3 is CSARPTLRGGQPQHF. Here the CDR3 DNA reads TGCAGTGCTAGACCGACTCTCAGGGGTGGGCAGCCCCAGCATTTT.

This clonotype occurred many times. The gene calls are TRBV11-3 and TRBJ2-2, with D perhaps TRBD1 or TRBD2 (6 bases each). The ends were cut back, 10 bases at V and 7 bases at J, with 22 bases in the middle. Germline CDR1 reads SGHNT; CDR2 reads YENEEA. The CDR3 runs to 15 residues. The CDR3 here is CATTPSRGQGGELFF. The DNA for the CDR3 is TGTGCCACCACACCATCACGGGGGCAGGGCGGGGAGCTGTTTTTT.

The table lists this clonotype with a few counts. Compared with germline, one end of the junction differs, possibly owing to a read error. The genes are TRBV7-9 and TRBJ1-6, with D maybe TRBD1 (5 bases). The CDR3 sequence is 15 residues long. The germline CDR1 and CDR2 sequences are SEHNR and FQNEAQ (reference sequence). The CDR3 DNA reads as TGCGCCAGCAGCCAACGGGACTCGGTCAATTCACCCCTCCACTTT. It translates to CASSQRDSVNSPLHF.

The sample holds many counts of this clonotype. The chain couples TRBV30 to TRBJ1-3; perhaps TRBD1 as D (5 bases). CDR3 length equals 14 residues. The V and J ends lost 4 bases and 0 bases respectively, with 10 bases between them. Germline lookup yields CDR1 GTSNPN and CDR2 SVGIG (reference sequence). The CDR3 DNA sequence: TGTGCCTGGAATGGGGGTAGCTCTGGAAACACCATATATTTT. This sequence encodes CAWNGGSSGNTIYF.

Ten or more counts support this clonotype. The CDR3: CSVVRQGQQETQYF. The CDR3 nucleotides read TGCAGCGTTGTCCGACAGGGACAACAAGAGACCCAGTACTTC. The V call is TRBV29-1, the J call TRBJ2-5; 7 bases are shared with TRBD1. The V gene's germline CDR1 is SQVTM and CDR2 ANQGSEA. CDR3 length equals 14 residues. V shed 4 bases, J shed 2 bases, and the junction held 7 bases outside the gene matches.

This clonotype was recorded at least ten times. The chain couples TRBV20-1 to TRBJ1-5, with 7 bases that match TRBD1. V shed 0 bases, J shed 5 bases, and the junction held 4 bases outside the gene matches. The CDR3 is made up of 14 amino acids. The germline gives CDR1 DFQATT, CDR2 SNEGSKA (reference sequence). The CDR3 DNA reads TGCAGTGCTAGAGATTCCCAGGGGGATCAGCCCCAGCATTTT. Its translation: CSARDSQGDQPQHF.

As concerns this clonotype: The junction departs from germline at one end; a sequencing error may be responsible. V is TRBV28 and J is TRBJ1-5; TRBD1 matches 10 bases. This CDR3 is 13 amino acids long. Looked up from germline, CDR1 is MDHEN and CDR2 is SYDVKM. CDR3 residues: CASSLGGGTGDYF. CDR3 nucleotide sequence: TGTGCCAGCAGTTTAGGGGGGGGGACAGGGGACTATTTT. The full variable domain, in which reference TRBV28 and TRBJ1-5 provide the parts outside the CDR3, is DVKVTQSSRYLVKRTGEKVFLECVQDMDHENMFWYRQDPGLGLRLIYFSYDVKMKEKGDIPEGYSVSREKKERFSLILESASTNQTSMYLCASSLGGGTGDYFGDGTRLSIL.

The genes are TRBV20-1 and TRBJ2-1; TRBD2 agrees at 9 bases. The germline V gene has CDR1 DFQATT and CDR2 SNEGSKA (reference sequence). CDR3 length equals 13 residues. The trim removed 6 bases at V and 6 bases at J, leaving 6 bases unmatched. As DNA, the CDR3 is TGCAGTGCGCTGAGCGGGGGGAGCAATGAGCAGTTCTTC. Its protein product is CSALSGGSNEQFF.

A remark on this clonotype: With a much larger clone just one base away, this may be a read error. The chain couples TRBV7-9 to TRBJ1-5; D perhaps matches TRBD1 (6 bases). The CDR3 is 14 residues long. The germline V gene encodes CDR1 SEHNR and CDR2 FQNEAQ (reference sequence). The CDR3 protein is CASSGTIGNQPRHF. CDR3 DNA: TGTGCCAGCAGCGGGACAATTGGCAATCAGCCCCGGCATTTT. The whole variable domain, remainder taken from reference TRBV7-9 and TRBJ1-5, is DTGVSQNPRHKITKRGQNVTFRCDPISEHNRLYWYRQTLGQGPEFLTYFQNEAQLEKSRLLSDRFSAERPKGSFSTLEIQRTEQGDSAMYLCASSGTIGNQPRHFGDGTRLSIL.

The chain carries TRBV19 and TRBJ1-6; D is unresolved. V was trimmed by 3 bases and J by 8 bases, leaving 8 bases between them. CDR3 size: 13 residues. Looked up from germline, CDR1 is LNHDA and CDR2 is SQIVND (reference sequence). CDR3 region: CASSISADSPLHF. Written as DNA, the CDR3 is TGTGCCAGTAGTATCTCGGCCGATTCACCCCTCCACTTT.

This clonotype was seen ten or more times. The J gene is TRBJ2-3, the V gene TRBV7-2; D gene ambiguous. Germline assignment: CDR1 SGHTA and CDR2 FQGNSA. This CDR3 is built from 15 residues. The ends were cut back, 1 base at V and 2 bases at J, with 10 bases in the middle. The CDR3 DNA follows: TGTGCCAGCAGCTTAGTCGGCCGTCCCACAGATACGCAGTATTTT. This encodes CASSLVGRPTDTQYF.

The sample holds many counts of this clonotype. The chain is built from TRBV12-3 or TRBV12-4 and TRBJ2-3; 9 bases are shared with TRBD2. This CDR3 contains 15 residues. J lost 8 bases, V lost 7 bases, and 13 bases had no gene match. CDR3 residues: CASISGGSLLATQYF. In DNA form, the CDR3 reads TGTGCCAGCATAAGCGGGGGGAGCCTTTTGGCTACGCAGTATTTT.

This chain connects TRBV9 to TRBJ2-3, with D hard to call. The V gene's germline CDR1 is SGDLS and CDR2 YYNGEE. Trimming removed 1 base from V and 0 bases from J, with 6 bases in between. This CDR3 is 14 amino acids long. The CDR3 sequence: CASSVRQSTDTQYF. The CDR3 nucleotides read TGTGCCAGCAGCGTAAGGCAGAGCACAGATACGCAGTATTTT.

This clonotype was detected ten times or more. The V call is TRBV10-3, the J call TRBJ2-5, with 8 positions matching TRBD2. V lost 3 bases to trimming and J lost 3 bases; unmatched junction nucleotides: 6. Germline V gene lookup returns CDR1 ENHRY and CDR2 SYGVKD. This CDR3 comprises 15 residues. The CDR3 DNA is TGTGCCATCAGTGACGGGCGGGGGGCAAAAGAGACCCAGTACTTC. This codes for CAISDGRGAKETQYF.

This clonotype was detected ten times or more. This chain connects TRBV7-2 to TRBJ1-2, with TRBD1 identical over 7 bases. V gave up 5 bases and J gave up 8 bases; unmatched junction bases: 8. This CDR3 region has 13 residues. Germline V gives CDR1 SGHTA, CDR2 FQGNSA. The CDR3 reads CASSHDRVLGYTF. CDR3 nucleotide sequence: TGTGCCAGCAGCCACGACAGGGTTCTCGGCTACACCTTC.

In this sample, this clonotype turned up many times. The rearrangement links TRBV6-2 or TRBV6-3 to TRBJ2-2, with a weak D call TRBD2 (6 bases). The V gene's germline CDR1 is MNHEY and CDR2 SVGEGT. V was pared by 4 bases and J by 8 bases, with 11 bases between. The CDR3 has 13 residues. The CDR3 loop is CASSLRGAGELFF. Written as DNA, the CDR3 is TGTGCCAGCAGTTTACGCGGGGCGGGGGAGCTGTTTTTT.

This clonotype occurred many times. The chain uses TRBV20-1 and TRBJ1-5, with TRBD1 matching over 7 bases. This CDR3 has 14 residues. Unmatched junction bases numbered 7, after V lost 5 bases and J lost 3 bases. CDR1 DFQATT and CDR2 SNEGSKA come from the germline V gene (reference sequence). CDR3 sequence: CSAGGTVINQPQHF. The DNA for the CDR3 is TGCAGTGCTGGTGGGACAGTGATCAATCAGCCCCAGCATTTT.

V usage is TRBV30 and J usage is TRBJ2-3; 7 positions match TRBD2. The CDR3 spans 15 residues. The V and J ends lost 0 bases and 6 bases, in that order; junction bases with no gene match: 9. Germline CDR1 GTSNPN, CDR2 SVGIG (reference sequence). The CDR3 coding sequence is TGTGCCTGGAGTGTTGGGGGGGGACCCTCCGATACGCAGTATTTT. Its translation is CAWSVGGGPSDTQYF.